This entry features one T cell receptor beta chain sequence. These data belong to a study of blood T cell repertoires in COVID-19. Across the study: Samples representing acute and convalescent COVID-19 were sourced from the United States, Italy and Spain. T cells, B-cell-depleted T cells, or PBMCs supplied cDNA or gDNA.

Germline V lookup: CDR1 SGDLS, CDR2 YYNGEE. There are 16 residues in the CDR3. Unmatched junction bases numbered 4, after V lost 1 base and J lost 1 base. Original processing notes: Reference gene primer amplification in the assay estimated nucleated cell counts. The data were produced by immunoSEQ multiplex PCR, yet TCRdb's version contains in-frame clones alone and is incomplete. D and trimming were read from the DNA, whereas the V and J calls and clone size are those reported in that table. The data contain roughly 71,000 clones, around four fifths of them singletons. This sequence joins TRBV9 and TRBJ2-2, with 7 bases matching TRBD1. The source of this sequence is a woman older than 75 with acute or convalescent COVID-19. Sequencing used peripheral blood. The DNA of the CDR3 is TGTGCCAGCAGCGTATATGACAGGGTGAACACCGGGGAGCTGTTTTTT. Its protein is CASSVYDRVNTGELFF. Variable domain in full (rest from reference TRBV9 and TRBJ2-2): DSGVTQTPKHLITATGQRVTLRCSPRSGDLSVYWYQQSLDQGLQFLIQYYNGEERAKGNILERFSAQQFPDLHSELNLSSLELGDSALYFCASSVYDRVNTGELFFGEGSRLTVL.